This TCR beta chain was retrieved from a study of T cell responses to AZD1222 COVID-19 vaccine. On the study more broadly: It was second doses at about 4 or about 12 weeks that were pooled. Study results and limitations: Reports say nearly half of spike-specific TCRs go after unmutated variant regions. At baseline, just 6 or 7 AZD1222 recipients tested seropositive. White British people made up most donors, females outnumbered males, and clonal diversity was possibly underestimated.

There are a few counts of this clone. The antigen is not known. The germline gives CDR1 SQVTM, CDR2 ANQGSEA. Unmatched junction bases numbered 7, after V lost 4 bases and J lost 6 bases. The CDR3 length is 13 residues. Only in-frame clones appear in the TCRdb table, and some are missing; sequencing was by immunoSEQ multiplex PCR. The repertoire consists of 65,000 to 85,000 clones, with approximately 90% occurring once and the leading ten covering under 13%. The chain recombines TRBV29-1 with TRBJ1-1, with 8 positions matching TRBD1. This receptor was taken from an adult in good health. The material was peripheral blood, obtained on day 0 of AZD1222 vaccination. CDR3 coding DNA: TGCAGCGTTGGAAGAGACAGGGGTTCTGAAGCTTTCTTT. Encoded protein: CSVGRDRGSEAFF.